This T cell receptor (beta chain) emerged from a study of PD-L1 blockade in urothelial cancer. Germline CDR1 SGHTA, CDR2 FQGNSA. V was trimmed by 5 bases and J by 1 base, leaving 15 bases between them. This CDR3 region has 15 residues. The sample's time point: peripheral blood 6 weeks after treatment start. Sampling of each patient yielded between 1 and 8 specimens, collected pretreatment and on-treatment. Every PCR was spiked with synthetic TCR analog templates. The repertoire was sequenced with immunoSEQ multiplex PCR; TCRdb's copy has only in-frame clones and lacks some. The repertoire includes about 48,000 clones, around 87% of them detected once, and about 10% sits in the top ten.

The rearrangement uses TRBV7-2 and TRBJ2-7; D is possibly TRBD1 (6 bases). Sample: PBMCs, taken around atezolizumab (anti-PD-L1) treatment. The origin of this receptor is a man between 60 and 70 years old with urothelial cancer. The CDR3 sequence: CASSAQRTVSYEQYF. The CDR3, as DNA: TGTGCCAGCAGCGCTCAACGGACAGTATCCTACGAGCAGTACTTC.